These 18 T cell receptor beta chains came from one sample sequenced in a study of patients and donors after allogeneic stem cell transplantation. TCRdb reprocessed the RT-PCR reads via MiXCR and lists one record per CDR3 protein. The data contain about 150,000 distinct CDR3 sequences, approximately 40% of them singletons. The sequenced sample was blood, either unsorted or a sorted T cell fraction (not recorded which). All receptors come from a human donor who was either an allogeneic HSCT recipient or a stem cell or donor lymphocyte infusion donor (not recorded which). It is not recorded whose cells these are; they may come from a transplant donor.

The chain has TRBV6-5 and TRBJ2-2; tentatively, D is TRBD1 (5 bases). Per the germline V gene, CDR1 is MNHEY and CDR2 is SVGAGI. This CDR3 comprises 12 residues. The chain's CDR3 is CATASNTGELFF. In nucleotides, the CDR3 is TGTGCGACAGCCTCGAACACCGGGGAGCTGTTTTTT.

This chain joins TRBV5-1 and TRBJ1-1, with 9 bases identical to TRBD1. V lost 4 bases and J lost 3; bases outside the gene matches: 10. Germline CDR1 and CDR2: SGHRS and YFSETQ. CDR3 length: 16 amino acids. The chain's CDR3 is CASSPGTGTWDTEAFF. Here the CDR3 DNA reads TGCGCCAGCAGCCCCGGGACAGGGACCTGGGACACTGAAGCTTTCTTT.

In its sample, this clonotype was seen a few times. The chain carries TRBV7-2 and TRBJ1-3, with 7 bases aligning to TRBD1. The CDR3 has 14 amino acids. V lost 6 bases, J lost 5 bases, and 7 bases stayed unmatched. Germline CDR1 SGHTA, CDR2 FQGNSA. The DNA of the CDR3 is TGTGCCAGCAGTTTGGACAGGTCCCGAAACACCATATATTTT. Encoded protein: CASSLDRSRNTIYF. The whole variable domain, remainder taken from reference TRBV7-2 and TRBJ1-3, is GAGVSQSPSNKVTEKGKDVELRCDPISGHTALYWYRQSLGQGLEFLIYFQGNSAPDKSGLPSDRFSAERTGGSVSTLTIQRTQQEDSAVYLCASSLDRSRNTIYFGEGSWLTVV.

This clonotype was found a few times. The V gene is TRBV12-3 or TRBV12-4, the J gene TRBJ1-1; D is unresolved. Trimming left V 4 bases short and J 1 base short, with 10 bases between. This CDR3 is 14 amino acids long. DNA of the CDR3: TGTGCCAGCAGTTGGCCCGGGAAGAACACTGAAGCTTTCTTT. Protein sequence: CASSWPGKNTEAFF.

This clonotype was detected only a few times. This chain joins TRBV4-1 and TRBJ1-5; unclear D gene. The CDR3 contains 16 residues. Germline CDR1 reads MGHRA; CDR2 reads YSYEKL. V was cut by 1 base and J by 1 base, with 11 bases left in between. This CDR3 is CASSQVFLRSNQPQHF. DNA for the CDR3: TGCGCCAGCAGCCAAGTATTTCTTAGGAGCAATCAGCCCCAGCATTTT.

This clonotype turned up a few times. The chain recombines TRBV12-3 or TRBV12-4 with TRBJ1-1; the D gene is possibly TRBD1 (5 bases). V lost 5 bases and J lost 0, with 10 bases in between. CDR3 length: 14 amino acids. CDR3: CASSPRGLNTEAFF. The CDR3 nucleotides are TGTGCCAGCAGTCCTCGGGGCCTGAACACTGAAGCTTTCTTT.

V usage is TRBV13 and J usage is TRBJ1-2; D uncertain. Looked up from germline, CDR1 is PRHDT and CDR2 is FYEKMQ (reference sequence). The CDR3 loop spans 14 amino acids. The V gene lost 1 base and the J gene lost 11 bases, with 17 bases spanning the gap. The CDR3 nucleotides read TGTGCCAGCAGCTTAGCCCTCCAGATCCCTGGGTACACCTTC. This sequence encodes CASSLALQIPGYTF. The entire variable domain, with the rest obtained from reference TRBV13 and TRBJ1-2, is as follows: AAGVIQSPRHLIKEKRETATLKCYPIPRHDTVYWYQQGPGQDPQFLISFYEKMQSDKGSIPDRFSAQQFSDYHSELNMSSLELGDSALYFCASSLALQIPGYTFGSGTRLTVV.

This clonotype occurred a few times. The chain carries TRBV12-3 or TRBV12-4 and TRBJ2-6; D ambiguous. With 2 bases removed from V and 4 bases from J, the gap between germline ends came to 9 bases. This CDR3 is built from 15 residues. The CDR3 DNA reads TGTGCCAGCAGTTTAAGAAAATCCGGGGCCAACGTCCTGACTTTC. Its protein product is CASSLRKSGANVLTF.

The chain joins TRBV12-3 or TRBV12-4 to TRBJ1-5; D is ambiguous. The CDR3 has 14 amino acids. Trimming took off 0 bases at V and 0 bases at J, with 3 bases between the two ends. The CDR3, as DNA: TGTGCCAGCAGTTTAGCGGCTAGCAATCAGCCCCAGCATTTT. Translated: CASSLAASNQPQHF.

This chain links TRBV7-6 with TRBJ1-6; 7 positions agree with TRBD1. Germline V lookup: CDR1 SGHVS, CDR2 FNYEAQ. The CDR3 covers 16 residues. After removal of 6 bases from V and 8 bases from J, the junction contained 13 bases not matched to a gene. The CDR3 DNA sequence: TGTGCCAGCAGTTTTCAGACAGGGACGGGTGATTCACCCCTCCACTTT. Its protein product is CASSFQTGTGDSPLHF.

The DNA for the CDR3 is TGTGCCAGCAGTTCGGGCAGTTTCGCACCCCTCCACTTT. It specifies CASSSGSFAPLHF. This chain links TRBV12-3 or TRBV12-4 with TRBJ1-6; D not resolved. V was cut by 4 bases and J by 11 bases, with 12 bases left in between. The CDR3 loop spans 13 amino acids.

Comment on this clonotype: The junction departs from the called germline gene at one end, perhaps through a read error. CDR3 DNA sequence: TGCGCCAGCAGCTTTAAGAGGGGTGTGAATTTT. This gives the protein CASSFKRGVNF. This rearrangement joins TRBV5-1 to TRBJ1-3, with D tentatively TRBD1 (5 bases). The CDR3 covers 11 residues. Germline CDR1 SGHRS, CDR2 YFSETQ.

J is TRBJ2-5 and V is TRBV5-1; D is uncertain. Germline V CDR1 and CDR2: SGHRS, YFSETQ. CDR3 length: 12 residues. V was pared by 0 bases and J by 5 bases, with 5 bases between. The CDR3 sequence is CASSLDFETQYF. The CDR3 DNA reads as TGCGCCAGCAGCTTGGACTTTGAGACCCAGTACTTC.

Here the CDR3 reads CSACNRDRGWNTEAFF. CDR3 bases: TGCAGTGCTTGTAATAGGGACAGGGGGTGGAACACTGAAGCTTTCTTT. The chain uses TRBV20-1 and TRBJ1-1; 11 bases are a match to TRBD1. The CDR3 runs to 16 residues. The J segment lost 1 base and the V segment lost 5 bases, leaving 9 bases of the junction unmatched. Germline lookup yields CDR1 DFQATT and CDR2 SNEGSKA (reference sequence).

The CDR3 region is CSASDWVGPYEQYF. The CDR3 DNA sequence: TGCAGTGCTAGTGATTGGGTGGGCCCCTACGAGCAGTACTTC. This rearrangement joins TRBV20-1 to TRBJ2-7; D gene unclear. The CDR3 is made up of 14 amino acids. The germline V and J ends were trimmed by 3 bases and 2 bases, with 14 bases remaining between them. Germline CDR1 and CDR2: DFQATT and SNEGSKA (reference sequence).

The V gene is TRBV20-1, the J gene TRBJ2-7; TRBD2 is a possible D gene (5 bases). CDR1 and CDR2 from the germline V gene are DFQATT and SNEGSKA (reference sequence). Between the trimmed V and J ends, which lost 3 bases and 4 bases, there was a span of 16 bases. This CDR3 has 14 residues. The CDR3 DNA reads TGCAGTGCTAGTCCCCTGCGGGCAGGATACGAGCAGTACTTC. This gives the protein CSASPLRAGYEQYF.

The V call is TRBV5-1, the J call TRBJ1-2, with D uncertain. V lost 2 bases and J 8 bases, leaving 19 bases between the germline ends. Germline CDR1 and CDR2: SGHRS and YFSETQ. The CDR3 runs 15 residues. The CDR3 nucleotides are TGCGCCAGCAGCTTTTCCCTGGGAGCACTTTTCGGCTACACCTTC. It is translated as CASSFSLGALFGYTF.

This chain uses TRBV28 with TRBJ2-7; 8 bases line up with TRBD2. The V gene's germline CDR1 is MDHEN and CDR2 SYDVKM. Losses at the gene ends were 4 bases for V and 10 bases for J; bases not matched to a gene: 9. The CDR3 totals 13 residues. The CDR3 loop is CASSSRGLVRQYF. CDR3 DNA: TGTGCCAGCAGTTCGAGGGGACTAGTGAGACAGTACTTC.